These T cell receptor beta chains were read from a single sample in a study of blood T cell repertoires in COVID-19. TCRdb keeps only in-frame clones here, not all; method: immunoSEQ multiplex PCR. The sample consists of a few hundred thousand clones, about 90% of them appearing once. Sample: PBMCs or T cells enriched from blood (not recorded which). These receptors were taken from a woman in her 30s who had recovered from COVID-19. Both conserved end residues are part of each CDR3. Fields, in order: V gene, J gene, clone size, D gene, CDR3 DNA, CDR3 protein. A D gene is named only where the DNA matches it firmly. Clone size is given for some rows only: seen once, a few or many times, or a class if the clone is expanded.

>TRBV3-1/TRBV3-2|TRBJ1-2|NA|TRBD1
TGTGCCAGCAGCCAAGGGTTGACAGGGTGGATCGGCTACACCTTC
CASSQGLTGWIGYTF
>TRBV19|TRBJ1-5|NA|TRBD1
TGTGCCAGTAGTAACCTATCGGACAGGGCACTGGGTTATCAGCCCCAGCATTTT
CASSNLSDRALGYQPQHF
>TRBV28|TRBJ1-5|NA|NA
TGTGCCAGCAGTCCTACAGGTCAGCCCCAGCATTTT
CASSPTGQPQHF
>TRBV9|TRBJ2-7|once|TRBD2
TGTGCCAGCAGCGTAGGGACTAGCGGTCGGCAGTACTTC
CASSVGTSGRQYF
>TRBV6-5|TRBJ2-7|NA|TRBD1
TGTGCCAGCACACCCGGGACAGGGGCAACCTACGAGCAGTACTTC
CASTPGTGATYEQYF
>TRBV9|TRBJ1-1|NA|NA
TGTGCCAGCAGCGACACAGCGGGAAACACTGAAGCTTTCTTT
CASSDTAGNTEAFF
>TRBV30|TRBJ2-2|NA|NA
TGTGCCTGGAGTGATCATCAGGTCACCGGGGAGCTGTTTTTT
CAWSDHQVTGELFF
>TRBV28|TRBJ2-7|once|TRBD2
TGTGCCAGCACCACGGGGGGGGCAGGGGCGGCCGGGCAGTACTTC
CASTTGGAGAAGQYF
>TRBV5-1|TRBJ1-6|NA|NA
TGCGCCAGCAGCTTGGACGGGTACCATAATTCACCCCTCCACTTT
CASSLDGYHNSPLHF
>TRBV7-8|TRBJ2-5|NA|TRBD1
TGTGCCAGCAGCTCGGGACAGGTGGGAGAGACCCAGTACTTC
CASSSGQVGETQYF
>TRBV2|TRBJ2-2|NA|NA
TGTGCCAGCAGGCTACAGGGCACCGGGGAGCTGTTTTTT
CASRLQGTGELFF
>TRBV3-1/TRBV3-2|TRBJ2-1|NA|TRBD2
TGTGCCAGCAGCCAAGGTGGCGGGAGGGCCTCGTTCTTC
CASSQGGGRASFF
>TRBV28|TRBJ1-1|once|NA
TGTGCCAGCAACCCCAGGGGAGGGGGGAACACTGAAGCTTTCTTT
CASNPRGGGNTEAFF
>TRBV9|TRBJ2-7|NA|NA
TGTGCCAGCAGCGTAGGTGGGGGGCGCGGAAGCGGGATCACCTACGAGCAGTACTTC
CASSVGGGRGSGITYEQYF
>TRBV11-1|TRBJ2-2|NA|TRBD2
TGTGCCAGCAGCTACGGGAGGCCGAGGGTCGGGGAGCTGTTTTTT
CASSYGRPRVGELFF
>TRBV19|TRBJ2-1|NA|NA
TGTGCCAGTAGTATAGATCATGCGAGTAGCTCCTACAATGAGCAGTTCTTC
CASSIDHASSSYNEQFF
>TRBV5-1|TRBJ1-5|NA|TRBD1
TGCGCCAGGAGCCGGGACAGGGTTTATTCTAGCAATCAGCCCCAGCATTTT
CARSRDRVYSSNQPQHF
>TRBV2|TRBJ1-2|once|NA
TGTGCCAGCAGTGAAGACGCCCTCTCAGGGAACTATGGCTACACCTTC
CASSEDALSGNYGYTF
>TRBV28|TRBJ2-7|NA|NA
TGTGCCACTCACCCAAGCTACGGCACACTCCTAGGTGACGAGCAGTACTTC
CATHPSYGTLLGDEQYF
>TRBV11-2|TRBJ2-7|NA|NA
TGTGCCAGCAGCTTATCGGGAGCGGACGAGCAGTACTTC
CASSLSGADEQYF
>TRBV19|TRBJ1-3|NA|NA
TGTGCCAGTAGTTCTGCGACAGCGCTCTCTGGAAACACCATATATTTT
CASSSATALSGNTIYF
>TRBV28|TRBJ2-7|NA|TRBD2
TGTGCCAGCAGTTTTTTCGCGGTTCGGACTAGCGGGAACTACGAGCAGTACTTC
CASSFFAVRTSGNYEQYF
>TRBV3-1/TRBV3-2|TRBJ2-7|once|TRBD1
TGTGCCAGCAGCCAAGAGGGGACAGATTACGAGCAGTACTTC
CASSQEGTDYEQYF
>TRBV2|TRBJ1-3|NA|NA
TGTGCCCAGTGGGGGGCTGGAAACACCATATATTTT
CAQWGAGNTIYF
>TRBV27|TRBJ2-2|NA|NA
TGTGCCAGCAGTCCCTTGAACACCGGGGAGCTGTTTTTT
CASSPLNTGELFF
>TRBV5-4|TRBJ2-1|few|TRBD2
TGTGCCAGCAGCGTGGGACTAGCGGGATTGGGCTACAATGAGCAGTTCTTC
CASSVGLAGLGYNEQFF
>TRBV5-1|TRBJ2-2|NA|NA
TGCGCCAGCAGTTCCACCACAAACACCGGGGAGCTGTTTTTT
CASSSTTNTGELFF
>TRBV27|TRBJ1-2|NA|NA
TGTGCCAGCAGTAACGCCAGGGCCCCTCGAGATGGCTACACCTTC
CASSNARAPRDGYTF
>TRBV27|TRBJ2-5|NA|NA
TGTGCCAGCTCGACTGGGATAGCGGAAGAGACCCAGTACTTC
CASSTGIAEETQYF
>TRBV7-2|TRBJ1-3|NA|TRBD1
TGTGCCAGCAGCCCACAGGGGATCGCCGGAAACACCATATATTTT
CASSPQGIAGNTIYF
>TRBV2|TRBJ1-3|NA|TRBD1
TGTGCCAGCAGCGCCCTGACAGGGGCTGGAAACACCATATATTTT
CASSALTGAGNTIYF
>TRBV28|TRBJ2-7|NA|TRBD1
TGTGCCAGCAGTCCCCGGACAGGGGGCGGTCTTGTGGGAGAGCAGTACTTC
CASSPRTGGGLVGEQYF
>TRBV25-1|TRBJ2-7|once|NA
TGTGCCAGCAGGCGCCAGGGGTACGAGCAGTACTTC
CASRRQGYEQYF
>TRBV7-9|TRBJ2-1|NA|NA
TGTGCCAGCAGCTTATCGGGTTACAATGAGCAGTTCTTC
CASSLSGYNEQFF
>TRBV6-5|TRBJ1-1|NA|NA
TGTGCCAGCAGTTACTCGTCCGTTGGATCGGGTGAGGCTTTCTTT
CASSYSSVGSGEAFF
>TRBV19|TRBJ1-5|NA|TRBD1
TGTGCCAGTAGTAAGGACAGGGGGCGTGGAGGCAATCAGCCCCAGCATTTT
CASSKDRGRGGNQPQHF
>TRBV6-2/TRBV6-3|TRBJ2-3|NA|TRBD1
TGTGCCAGCAGTTTGACAGGGACGGCCACAGATACGCAGTATTTT
CASSLTGTATDTQYF
>TRBV12-2|TRBJ2-7|NA|NA
TGTGCAAGTCGCTTAGCGAGTTTATTACAGGGGGCCATCGGGGGTACGGAGCAGTACTTC
CASRLASLLQGAIGGTEQYF
>TRBV19|TRBJ1-6|NA|NA
TGTGCCAGTAGTATTAAGGGAGTCGGTCGAAGCTCCTATAATTCACCCCTCCACTTT
CASSIKGVGRSSYNSPLHF
>TRBV5-1|TRBJ2-6|NA|NA
TGCGCCAGCACTTCCCGGGGCTCTGGGGCCAACGTCCTGACTTTC
CASTSRGSGANVLTF
>TRBV6-6|TRBJ2-5|NA|NA
TGTGCCAGCAGTTACTCTGGGGGGAAGACCCAGTACTTC
CASSYSGGKTQYF
>TRBV4-2|TRBJ2-1|NA|NA
TGTGCCAGCAGCCAACAGAATTACAATGAGCAGTTCTTC
CASSQQNYNEQFF
>TRBV27|TRBJ2-7|NA|TRBD2
TGTGCCAGCAGTTCCCTAGCGGGAGAAACCTACGAGCAGTACTTC
CASSSLAGETYEQYF
>TRBV12-3/TRBV12-4|TRBJ1-1|NA|NA
TGTGCCAGCAGTCAGACAGCAGACACTGAAGCTTTCTTT
CASSQTADTEAFF
>TRBV5-1|TRBJ2-7|NA|TRBD1
TGCGCCAGCAGCTTATTGACAGGGGACGAGCAGTACTTC
CASSLLTGDEQYF
>TRBV4-1|TRBJ2-5|NA|NA
TGCGCCAGCAGCCTAGGGGTCCTTGAGACCCAGTACTTC
CASSLGVLETQYF
>TRBV3-1/TRBV3-2|TRBJ2-2|NA|TRBD2
TGTGCCAGCAGCCAAGATAGTAGCGGGACGATGACCGGGGAGCTGTTTTTT
CASSQDSSGTMTGELFF
>TRBV20-1|TRBJ2-1|NA|NA
TGCAGTGCTAGTAGGCGAGCGGACAATGAGCAGTTCTTC
CSASRRADNEQFF
>TRBV14|TRBJ2-1|once|NA
TGTGCCAGCAGCCAAGATCGAGGGGGACCCTACAATGAGCAGTTCTTC
CASSQDRGGPYNEQFF
>TRBV11-2|TRBJ2-7|NA|NA
TGTGCCAGCAGCTTAGATCGGTTAACCTACGAGCAGTACTTC
CASSLDRLTYEQYF
>TRBV11-2|TRBJ1-6|NA|NA
TGTGCCAGCAGCTTAGATCTGAGCTGGGGAGCACCCCTCCACTTT
CASSLDLSWGAPLHF
>TRBV6-1|TRBJ1-1|once|NA
TGTGCCAGCAGTGAGAACCGGGGGTATCAAGCTTTCTTT
CASSENRGYQAFF
>TRBV12-3/TRBV12-4|TRBJ1-5|once|TRBD1
TGTGCCAGCAGTCCCACAGGGGATCAGCCCCAGCATTTT
CASSPTGDQPQHF